The T cell receptor beta chain described here comes from a study of T cell responses to AZD1222 COVID-19 vaccine (dated by TCRdb to about 2021). In terms of the full investigation: A total of just over 230 trial participants underwent TCR sequencing, of whom about 200 had received two doses of AZD1222 and around 25 had received two doses of the MenACWY control vaccine. Trial participants were enrolled into age subgroups of 18-55, 56-69 and 70-plus years, which contained about 150, 28 and 57 TCR-sequenced participants, respectively. Paper-wide results and their limitations: Conclusions about previously exposed vaccinees were limited because only six AZD1222 recipients were SARS-CoV-2 seropositive at baseline. Vaccine-associated CD4 TCRs spanned the whole spike protein, with dominant responses in regions 160-218 and 743-854. A significant rise in spike-specific TCR breadth and depth was observed after two AZD1222 doses relative to day 0 and relative to MenACWY recipients. Participants were mostly white British and included more females than males, and it was suggested by the authors that clonal diversity may have been underestimated. No day 14 peak-response samples were available, so repertoires were characterized only after the peak T cell response. In the small 56-69-year group, the increase in depth fell short of significance, most likely because of low power. Epitopes outside the regions mutated in the B.1.351 and B.1.1.7 variants were reportedly recognized by nearly half of the unique spike-specific TCRs.

The cysteine opens and the phenylalanine closes a CDR3 of 18 amino acids. Only CDR3 DNA remains: 54 bases, in frame from the first base. V has 4 bases trimmed and J has 12 bases trimmed; junction bases matching no gene number 18. CDR1 is given as LNHDA and CDR2 as SQIVND, both from the germline V gene (reference sequence). Reading the label with the study, this specimen's time point is: about 28 days (+/-7) after the second vaccine dose. AZD1222 recipients whose second dose came at about 4 weeks and those whose second dose came at about 12 weeks were combined into one group, since spike-specific TCR depth and breadth did not differ between the two schedules. Vaccinee samples came from UK trials COV001 and COV002, including a single-blind randomized controlled phase 2/3 trial of AZD1222 (ChAdOx1 nCoV-19) in healthy adults. For TCRbeta chain sequencing, PBMC samples were collected from trial participants at day 0 and at day 28 after the second dose.

Notes on this clone: What this receptor recognizes is not known. Per-base quality was not reported, and no clone a single base away is much larger than it.

The CDR3 regions of human TCRbeta chains were analyzed by immunosequencing. Regarding the original processing steps: Repertoire TCRs were matched against a reference library of SARS-CoV-2-specific TCRs generated with the MIRA antigen-specificity platform. Breadth meant the fraction of unique TCRs that were SARS-CoV-2-associated, whereas depth meant the fraction of total T cells that were SARS-CoV-2-associated. Each spike-specific TCR was assigned to its reactive spike region and to a CD4 or CD8 class using the MIRA data. Log10-transformed breadth and depth values were compared by one-way ANOVA with Sidak's multiple comparisons tests. What TCRdb holds here is the immuneACCESS table cut down to in-frame rearrangements. Part of the clones is not present; checked against another copy, under half of the missing clones reflect an unresolved V gene, and the others are unexplained. V and J calls and clone size are given by that table; D and trimming were obtained from the DNA. For this sample there are 150,000 or so clones; over 70% appear just once. The top ten clones comprise roughly 10% of the sample.

The sequence links TRBV19 to TRBJ2-1, and TRBD2 aligns with 13 junction nucleotides. This material consisted of peripheral blood, taken 28 days after the second AZD1222 dose. The source is an adult who received the AZD1222 COVID-19 vaccine. In nucleotides, the sequence is TGTGCCAGTAGTACACTCGGGACTAGCGGGATCAACCCCGTGGGGCAGTTCTTC. This translates into CASSTLGTSGINPVGQFF. Reference TRBV19 and TRBJ2-1 genes cover what lies past the CDR3, so the full variable domain is DGGITQSPKYLFRKEGQNVTLSCEQNLNHDAMYWYRQDPGQGLRLIYYSQIVNDFQKGDIAEGYSVSREKKESFPLTVTSAQKNPTAFYLCASSTLGTSGINPVGQFFGPGTRLTVL.